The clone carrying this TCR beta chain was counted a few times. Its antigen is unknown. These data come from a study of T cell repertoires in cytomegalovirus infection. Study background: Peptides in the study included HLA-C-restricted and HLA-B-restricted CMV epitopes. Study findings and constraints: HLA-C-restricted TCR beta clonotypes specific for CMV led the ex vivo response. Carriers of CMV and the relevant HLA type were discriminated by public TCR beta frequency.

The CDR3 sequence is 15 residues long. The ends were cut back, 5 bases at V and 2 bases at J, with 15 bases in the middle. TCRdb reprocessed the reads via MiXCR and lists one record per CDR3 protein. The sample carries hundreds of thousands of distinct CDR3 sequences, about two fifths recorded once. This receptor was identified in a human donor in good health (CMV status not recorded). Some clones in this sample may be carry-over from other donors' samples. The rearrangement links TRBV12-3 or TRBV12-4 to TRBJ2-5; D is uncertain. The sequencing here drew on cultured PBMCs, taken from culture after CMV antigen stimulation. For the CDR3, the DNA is TGTGCCAGCAGTCTCCGAGATTACCCACAAGAGACCCAGTACTTC. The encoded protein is CASSLRDYPQETQYF.